In its sample, the clone carrying this T cell receptor beta chain was seen many times. Its matching antigen is unknown. This sample stems from a study of cytomegalovirus exposure and HLA in healthy donors. Study context: The Caucasian-associated ancestry cluster contained more than 75% of the approximately 410 genotyped donors.

The PCR had 60 Vbeta and 13 Jbeta primers. The data were produced by immunoSEQ multiplex PCR, yet TCRdb's version contains in-frame clones alone and is incomplete. The sample shows under 95,000 clones, 7.5% to 8.5% of them seen only once. Study-wide results and limits: Sequencing probably produced one cluster of sequence variants that were highly shared. Accurate prediction of most subjects' HLA-A and HLA-B alleles from TCR beta sequences was reported.

Germline V gene data show CDR1 as SQVTM and CDR2 as ANQGSEA. After removal of 5 bases from V and 1 base from J, the junction contained 6 bases not matched to a gene. This CDR3 region has 14 residues. The sequence came from a man aged 45-65 years in good health and CMV-seronegative. The chain joins TRBV29-1 to TRBJ1-1, with 8 bases fitting TRBD1. The sample taken for sequencing was PBMCs. The CDR3: CSVQRQGSNTEAFF. The CDR3 DNA follows: TGCAGCGTTCAAAGACAGGGGTCGAACACTGAAGCTTTCTTT.